One and the same sample provided the 29 T cell receptor beta chains below, sequenced in a study of T cell repertoires in cytomegalovirus infection. For these TCRs, the target antigens are not known. MiXCR, applied by TCRdb to the reads, yields one record per CDR3 protein. The sample has hundreds of thousands of distinct CDR3 sequences, 33% seen once. The sequenced sample was cultured PBMCs, obtained from culture after CMV antigen stimulation. These receptors came from a human donor in good health (CMV status not recorded). Some clones in this sample may be carry-over from other donors' samples.

This clonotype was seen only a few times. This rearrangement joins TRBV7-2 to TRBJ1-1, with a weak D call TRBD1 (6 bases). Deletions cut 3 bases from V and 4 bases from J, with 15 bases between. The CDR3 consists of 15 residues. The germline CDR1 and CDR2 sequences are SGHTA and FQGNSA. The CDR3 coding sequence is TGTGCCAGCAGCTTGGGCGGGGGGCTGGGCACTGAAGCTTTCTTT. It encodes CASSLGGGLGTEAFF. Supplemented by reference TRBV7-2 and TRBJ1-1, the full variable domain reads GAGVSQSPSNKVTEKGKDVELRCDPISGHTALYWYRQSLGQGLEFLIYFQGNSAPDKSGLPSDRFSAERTGGSVSTLTIQRTQQEDSAVYLCASSLGGGLGTEAFFGQGTRLTVV.

This clonotype has ten or more counts. The V call is TRBV7-2, the J call TRBJ1-3, with 7 positions matching TRBD1. Germline V gene data show CDR1 as SGHTA and CDR2 as FQGNSA. Unmatched junction bases numbered 4, after V lost 2 bases and J lost 0 bases. The CDR3 length is 16 residues. The CDR3 bases are TGTGCCAGCAGCTTATCCAGGGGGAGCTCTGGAAACACCATATATTTT. Its protein is CASSLSRGSSGNTIYF.

This clonotype has more than one count but fewer than ten. V gene TRBV7-9 combines with J gene TRBJ2-3; no clear D. Germline CDR1 is SEHNR and CDR2 is FQNEAQ (reference sequence). This CDR3 spans 13 amino acids. V was trimmed by 1 base and J by 5 bases, leaving 7 bases between them. The CDR3 reads CASSLGLEDTQYF. CDR3 DNA: TGTGCCAGCAGCTTAGGTTTGGAAGATACGCAGTATTTT.

This clonotype was seen once. The V call is TRBV29-1, the J call TRBJ1-2, with D unclear. Germline V gene data show CDR1 as SQVTM and CDR2 as ANQGSEA. The CDR3 extends over 15 amino acids. V was cut by 4 bases and J by 0 bases, with 15 bases left in between. Here the CDR3 reads CSVGDPQKPNYGYTF. CDR3 nucleotide sequence: TGCAGCGTTGGAGACCCACAGAAGCCTAACTATGGCTACACCTTC.

This clonotype was counted a few times. The chain recombines TRBV27 with TRBJ2-2, with 7 bases that match TRBD2. CDR3 length: 16 amino acids. After removal of 5 bases from V and 1 base from J, the junction contained 7 bases not matched to a gene. Germline V CDR1 and CDR2: MNHEY, SMNVEV (reference sequence). The CDR3 DNA reads TGTGCCAGCAGTCCCCGCCCTAGCGGGAACACCGGGGAGCTGTTTTTT. It codes for CASSPRPSGNTGELFF.

This clonotype has more than one count but fewer than ten. The genes are TRBV7-9 and TRBJ1-2; D is perhaps TRBD1 (6 bases). CDR1 SEHNR and CDR2 FQNEAQ come from the germline V gene (reference sequence). Trimming stripped 1 base from V and 8 bases from J, with 17 bases between. CDR3 size: 15 residues. This CDR3 reads CASSLETNRDRGYTF. DNA of the CDR3: TGTGCCAGCAGCTTAGAGACCAACAGGGACCGCGGCTACACCTTC. Together with reference TRBV7-9 and TRBJ1-2, the CDR3 gives the full variable domain: DTGVSQNPRHKITKRGQNVTFRCDPISEHNRLYWYRQTLGQGPEFLTYFQNEAQLEKSRLLSDRFSAERPKGSFSTLEIQRTEQGDSAMYLCASSLETNRDRGYTFGSGTRLTVV.

The chain couples TRBV19 to TRBJ2-1; 9 positions agree with TRBD2. V was pared by 1 base and J by 2 bases, with 3 bases of the junction left unmatched. The length of the CDR3 is 16 residues. Germline V gene lookup returns CDR1 LNHDA and CDR2 SQIVND (reference sequence). DNA for the CDR3: TGTGCCAGTAGTATAGGGGGCGGGAGGGCCTACAATGAGCAGTTCTTC. This codes for CASSIGGGRAYNEQFF.

The genes are TRBV7-2 and TRBJ2-1; weak D call: TRBD1 (7 bases). Trimming left V 5 bases short and J 6 bases short, with 20 bases between. Germline CDR1 SGHTA, CDR2 FQGNSA. The CDR3 is 16 amino acids. CDR3 nucleotides: TGTGCCAGCAGCGTCCGTCAGGGGGGTAGGATCAATGAGCAGTTCTTC. Its protein is CASSVRQGGRINEQFF.

The chain employs TRBV12-3 or TRBV12-4 and TRBJ1-1; D ambiguous. V lost 2 bases to trimming and J lost 2 bases, with 15 bases between them. The CDR3 sequence is 16 residues long. This CDR3 reads CASSLKAARLNTEAFF. CDR3 in DNA: TGTGCCAGCAGTTTAAAGGCAGCTAGGCTCAACACTGAAGCTTTCTTT.

The sample holds many counts of this clonotype. The chain recombines TRBV12-3 or TRBV12-4 with TRBJ1-2, with a weak D call TRBD1 (6 bases). V was pared by 6 bases and J by 11 bases, with 19 bases between. The CDR3 is 13 amino acids. This chain's CDR3 is CASRRTGQRHYTF. For the CDR3, the DNA is TGTGCCAGCAGACGTACAGGGCAACGACATTACACCTTC.

This clonotype was detected many times. V and J are TRBV7-2 and TRBJ2-3, with D uncertain. The CDR3 is made up of 15 amino acids. V was clipped by 5 bases and J by 6 bases, with 18 bases between them. Germline CDR1 SGHTA, CDR2 FQGNSA. CDR3 sequence: CASSPRTYFYDTQYF. The CDR3, as DNA: TGTGCCAGCAGCCCCCGGACCTACTTTTACGATACGCAGTATTTT. Variable domain in full (rest from reference TRBV7-2 and TRBJ2-3): GAGVSQSPSNKVTEKGKDVELRCDPISGHTALYWYRQSLGQGLEFLIYFQGNSAPDKSGLPSDRFSAERTGGSVSTLTIQRTQQEDSAVYLCASSPRTYFYDTQYFGPGTRLTVL.

J is TRBJ2-3 and V is TRBV20-1, with D possibly TRBD2 on 6 matching bases. Germline V gene sequence: CDR1 DFQATT, CDR2 SNEGSKA (reference sequence). The CDR3 spans 12 residues. The V gene lost 8 bases and the J gene lost 4 bases, with 13 bases spanning the gap. The CDR3 DNA sequence: TGCAGTTTAGCGGAGGGGCCAGATACGCAGTATTTT. Protein sequence: CSLAEGPDTQYF.

This clonotype was seen a handful of times. The chain has TRBV12-3 or TRBV12-4 and TRBJ1-2; weak D call: TRBD1 (5 bases). V lost 0 bases and J lost 3, with 14 bases in between. The CDR3 spans 16 residues. CDR3 residues: CASSLALWGGDYGYTF. The CDR3 region has the DNA TGTGCCAGCAGTTTAGCACTGTGGGGGGGGGACTATGGCTACACCTTC.

This clonotype turned up a few times. The chain is built from TRBV4-2 and TRBJ2-1; perhaps TRBD2 as D (6 bases). The V and J ends lost 4 bases and 5 bases respectively, with 15 bases between them. This CDR3 is 15 amino acids long. CDR1 and CDR2 (germline): LGHNA, YNFKEQ. The CDR3 sequence: CASSREAGQDNEQFF. CDR3 nucleotide sequence: TGTGCCAGCAGCCGAGAGGCGGGGCAGGACAATGAGCAGTTCTTC.

The CDR3: CASSLDPSRGYEQYF. The CDR3 nucleotides are TGTGCCAGCAGCTTAGACCCAAGCCGGGGCTACGAGCAGTACTTC. This chain connects TRBV11-2 to TRBJ2-7; D might be TRBD2 (5 bases). The germline V gene encodes CDR1 SGHAT and CDR2 FQNNGV. The germline V and J ends were trimmed by 0 bases and 3 bases, with 12 bases remaining between them. The CDR3 loop spans 15 amino acids.

This clonotype was recorded many times. This sequence joins TRBV7-2 and TRBJ1-4, with D possibly TRBD1 on 6 matching bases. Looked up from germline, CDR1 is SGHTA and CDR2 is FQGNSA. This CDR3 is 13 amino acids long. V gave up 5 bases and J gave up 7 bases, with 11 bases separating them. In DNA form, the CDR3 reads TGTGCCAGCAGCCCGACAGGCAGTGAAAAACTGTTTTTT. This sequence encodes CASSPTGSEKLFF.

This clonotype was found many times. This rearrangement joins TRBV7-2 to TRBJ1-3; 10 bases are a match to TRBD1. The V and J ends lost 5 bases and 4 bases, in that order; junction bases with no gene match: 8. This CDR3 has 16 residues. Looked up from germline, CDR1 is SGHTA and CDR2 is FQGNSA. CDR3 residues: CASSRDRGLAGNTIYF. The CDR3 DNA reads as TGTGCCAGCAGCAGAGACAGGGGGCTGGCAGGAAACACCATATATTTT.

In this sample, this clonotype turned up many times. The rearrangement links TRBV7-2 to TRBJ2-7; TRBD2 matches at 13 bases. The length of the CDR3 is 15 residues. The trim removed 4 bases at V and 3 bases at J, leaving 3 bases unmatched. Per the germline V gene, CDR1 is SGHTA and CDR2 is FQGNSA. CDR3 in amino acids: CASSSWTSGSYEQYF. In DNA, the CDR3 is TGTGCCAGCAGCTCATGGACTAGCGGGAGCTACGAGCAGTACTTC.

This sequence joins TRBV12-3 or TRBV12-4 and TRBJ2-2, with unresolved D. V lost 5 bases and J lost 7, with 11 bases in between. The CDR3 runs to 13 residues. CDR3 sequence reads: CASSLAYDGELFF. DNA for the CDR3: TGTGCCAGCAGTCTCGCGTATGACGGGGAGCTGTTTTTT.

This rearrangement joins TRBV7-2 to TRBJ2-3; D may be TRBD2 (5 bases). The CDR3 consists of 13 residues. V lost 5 bases, J lost 8 bases, and 14 bases lay in between. Germline values: CDR1 SGHTA, CDR2 FQGNSA. Here the CDR3 DNA reads TGTGCCAGCAGCGTTTTGTTTGCGGGTACGCAGTATTTT. As protein: CASSVLFAGTQYF.

V is TRBV7-2 and J is TRBJ1-6, with D unclear. Trimming removed 2 bases from V and 4 bases from J, with 6 bases in between. This CDR3 has 14 amino acids. Germline V gene sequence: CDR1 SGHTA, CDR2 FQGNSA. The CDR3 here is CASSLMFYNSPLHF. Written as DNA, the CDR3 is TGTGCCAGCAGCTTAATGTTTTATAATTCACCCCTCCACTTT. The full variable domain, with the rest looked up from reference TRBV7-2 and TRBJ1-6, is GAGVSQSPSNKVTEKGKDVELRCDPISGHTALYWYRQSLGQGLEFLIYFQGNSAPDKSGLPSDRFSAERTGGSVSTLTIQRTQQEDSAVYLCASSLMFYNSPLHFGNGTRLTVT.

The chain uses TRBV12-3 or TRBV12-4 and TRBJ2-5; D gene unclear. This CDR3 is 13 amino acids long. The V and J ends lost 5 bases and 0 bases respectively, with 7 bases between them. The DNA of the CDR3 is TGTGCCAGCAGTCGGCGGCACCAAGAGACCCAGTACTTC. This translates into CASSRRHQETQYF.

The chain recombines TRBV6-2 or TRBV6-3 with TRBJ2-1; D might be TRBD1 (5 bases). Trimming left V 1 base short and J 0 bases short, with 13 bases between. This CDR3 has 17 residues. Germline loops: CDR1 MNHEY, CDR2 SVGEGT. The CDR3 sequence: CASSYLGLTPSYNEQFF. CDR3 nucleotides: TGTGCCAGCAGTTACTTGGGGCTAACCCCCTCCTACAATGAGCAGTTCTTC.

The V gene is TRBV18, the J gene TRBJ1-2, with TRBD1 identical over 8 bases. Trimming took 6 bases from V and 3 from J; bases not matched to a gene: 9. The CDR3 has 15 residues. Germline-derived CDR1 and CDR2 are KGHSH and LQKENI. Here the CDR3 reads CASSAGTGTDYGYTF. The CDR3 region has the DNA TGTGCCAGCTCGGCCGGGACAGGCACCGACTATGGCTACACCTTC. Full variable domain (rest looked up from reference TRBV18 and TRBJ1-2): NAGVMQNPRHLVRRRGQEARLRCSPMKGHSHVYWYRQLPEEGLKFMVYLQKENIIDESGMPKERFSAEFPKEGPSILRIQQVVRGDSAAYFCASSAGTGTDYGYTFGSGTRLTVV.

J is TRBJ1-4 and V is TRBV7-8; TRBD1 agrees at 8 bases. V shed 5 bases and J 8 bases; nucleotides not matched to a gene: 10. CDR3 length equals 15 residues. In germline, CDR1 is SGHVS, CDR2 FQNEAQ. As DNA, the CDR3 is TGTGCCAGCAGCCCGGGGGACAGGTGGAGGGAAAAACTGTTTTTT. The encoded protein is CASSPGDRWREKLFF.

Only a few counts were recorded for this clonotype. The chain joins TRBV6-1 to TRBJ2-5; D possibly corresponds to TRBD2 (5 bases). The CDR3 has 15 residues. Germline CDR1 MNHNS, CDR2 SASEGT. V shed 2 bases and J shed 1 base, with 11 bases lying between them. The CDR3 region is CASSEQYGIQETQYF. In DNA, the CDR3 is TGTGCCAGCAGTGAACAGTACGGGATCCAAGAGACCCAGTACTTC.

This chain uses TRBV20-1 with TRBJ2-7; TRBD1 matches 7 bases. Germline V lookup: CDR1 DFQATT, CDR2 SNEGSKA (reference sequence). The CDR3 extends over 14 amino acids. Trimming took 5 bases from V and 0 from J; bases not matched to a gene: 7. CDR3 DNA sequence: TGCAGTGCTTCCAAACCAGGGGGCTCCTACGAGCAGTACTTC. This gives the protein CSASKPGGSYEQYF.

This clonotype was seen ten or more times. J is TRBJ1-1 and V is TRBV7-6; perhaps TRBD1 as D (5 bases). The CDR3 runs to 13 residues. Germline CDR1 reads SGHVS; CDR2 reads FNYEAQ. V lost 1 base, J lost 7 bases, and 10 bases lay in between. The CDR3, as DNA: TGTGCCAGCAGCTTAGTGGTGAGGGGTGAAGCTTTCTTT. Protein product: CASSLVVRGEAFF.

This clonotype was recorded a few times. The junction and the germline gene differ at one end; a read error may be behind it. The chain has TRBV7-6 and TRBJ2-5; D assignment may be TRBD1 or TRBD2 (5 bases each). The CDR3 runs 15 residues. The germline V gene has CDR1 SGHVS and CDR2 FNYEAQ. The CDR3, as DNA: TGTGCCAGCAGCTTAGGCCCGGGGCCCCAAGGGACCCAGTACTTC. Protein sequence: CASSLGPGPQGTQYF.